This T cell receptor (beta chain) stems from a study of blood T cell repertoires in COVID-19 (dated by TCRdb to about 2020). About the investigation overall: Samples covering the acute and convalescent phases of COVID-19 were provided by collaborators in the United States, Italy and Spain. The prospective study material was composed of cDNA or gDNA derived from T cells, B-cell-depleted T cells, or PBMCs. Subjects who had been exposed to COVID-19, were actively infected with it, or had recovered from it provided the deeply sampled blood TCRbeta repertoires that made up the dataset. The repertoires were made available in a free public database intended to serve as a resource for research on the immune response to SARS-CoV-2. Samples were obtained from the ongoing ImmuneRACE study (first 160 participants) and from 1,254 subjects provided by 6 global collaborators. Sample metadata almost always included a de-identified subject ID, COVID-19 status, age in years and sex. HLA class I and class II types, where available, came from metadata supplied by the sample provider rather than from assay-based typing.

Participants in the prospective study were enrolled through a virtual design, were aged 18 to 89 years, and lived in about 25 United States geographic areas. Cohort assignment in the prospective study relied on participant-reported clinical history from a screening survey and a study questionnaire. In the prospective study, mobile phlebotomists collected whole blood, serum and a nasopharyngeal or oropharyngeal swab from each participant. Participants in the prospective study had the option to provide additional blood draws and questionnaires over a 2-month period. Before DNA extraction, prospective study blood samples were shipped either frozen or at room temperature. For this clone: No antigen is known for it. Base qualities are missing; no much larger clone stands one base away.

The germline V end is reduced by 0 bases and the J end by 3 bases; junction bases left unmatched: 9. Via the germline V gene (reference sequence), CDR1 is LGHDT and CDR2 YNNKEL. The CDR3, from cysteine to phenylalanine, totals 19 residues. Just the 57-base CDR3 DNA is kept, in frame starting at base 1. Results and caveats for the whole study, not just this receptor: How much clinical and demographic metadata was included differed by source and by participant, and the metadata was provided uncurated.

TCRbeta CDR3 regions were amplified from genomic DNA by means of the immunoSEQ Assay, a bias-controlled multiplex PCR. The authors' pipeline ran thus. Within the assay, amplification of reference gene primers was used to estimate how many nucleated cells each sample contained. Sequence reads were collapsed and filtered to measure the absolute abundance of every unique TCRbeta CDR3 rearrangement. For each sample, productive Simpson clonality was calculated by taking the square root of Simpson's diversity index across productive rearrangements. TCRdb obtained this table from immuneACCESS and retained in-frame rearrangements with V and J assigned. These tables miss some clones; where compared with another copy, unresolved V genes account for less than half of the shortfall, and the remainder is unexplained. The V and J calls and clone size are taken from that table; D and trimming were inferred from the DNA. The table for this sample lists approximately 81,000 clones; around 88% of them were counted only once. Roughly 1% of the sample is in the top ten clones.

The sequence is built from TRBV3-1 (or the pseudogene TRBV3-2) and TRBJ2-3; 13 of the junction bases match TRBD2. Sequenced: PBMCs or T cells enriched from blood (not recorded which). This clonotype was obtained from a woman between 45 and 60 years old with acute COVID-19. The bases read TGTGCCAGCAGCCAAGATATGCCGCTGGGACTAGCGGGAACAGATACGCAGTATTTT. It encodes CASSQDMPLGLAGTDTQYF.